This T cell receptor (beta chain) stems from a study of blood T cell repertoires in COVID-19. The overall study: Sites across the United States, Italy and Spain contributed samples from acute and convalescent COVID-19. T cells, B-cell-depleted T cells, or PBMCs supplied cDNA or gDNA.

As processed by the authors: Amplified reference gene primers provided the basis for estimating nucleated cell counts. The method was immunoSEQ multiplex PCR; TCRdb's version includes in-frame clones alone and lacks a portion of them. The D gene and trimming were derived from the DNA, and the V and J assignments and clone size from that table. The sample carries 55,000 to 70,000 clones, approximately 90% recorded once. Enrolled during active infection, Seattle patients were then followed longitudinally. Remarks on this clone: Other DNA variants within this sample encode the same CDR3.

The TCR sequence derives from a woman aged 50 to 60 with COVID-19, enrolled during active disease. The sequencing sample was made of peripheral blood.

The CDR3 DNA sequence: TGTGCCAGCAGCCGGACAGGGGGCCAAGAGACCCAGTACTTC. Amino acids: CASSRTGGQETQYF. The rearrangement joins TRBV11-2 to TRBJ2-5, with 10 bases aligning to TRBD1. This CDR3 is 14 amino acids long. The V and J ends lost 5 bases and 1 base, in that order; junction bases with no gene match: 1. CDR1 is SGHAT, CDR2 FQNNGV, per germline.